Following are 18 T cell receptor beta chains from one sample sequenced in a study of T cell changes during pregnancy in multiple sclerosis. The method was immunoSEQ multiplex PCR; TCRdb's version includes in-frame clones alone and lacks a portion of them. The sample has tens of thousands of clones, about 91% seen once. Specimen: peripheral blood, collected before pregnancy. These receptors originate from a female donor with multiple sclerosis, enrolled in a pregnancy study.

The CDR3 DNA sequence: TGTGCCAGCAGCCCTACCGGAACAGGGCCCTACGAGCAGTACTTC. This encodes CASSPTGTGPYEQYF. The rearrangement uses TRBV7-9 and TRBJ2-7; the D gene is possibly TRBD1 (6 bases). Germline V gene lookup returns CDR1 SEHNR and CDR2 FQNEAQ (reference sequence). Trimming cost V 5 bases and J 2 bases, with 16 bases left between them. The CDR3 sequence is 15 residues long.

The chain is built from TRBV14 and TRBJ2-2; TRBD1 matches 7 bases. Germline CDR1 SGHDN, CDR2 FVKESK. Losses at the gene ends were 5 bases for V and 1 base for J; bases not matched to a gene: 4. This CDR3 is 15 amino acids long. The DNA for the CDR3 is TGTGCCAGCAGCGGTCGACAGGGGAACACCGGGGAGCTGTTTTTT. Translating it yields CASSGRQGNTGELFF. The entire variable domain, with the rest obtained from reference TRBV14 and TRBJ2-2, is as follows: EAGVTQFPSHSVIEKGQTVTLRCDPISGHDNLYWYRRVMGKEIKFLLHFVKESKQDESGMPNNRFLAERTGGTYSTLKVQPAELEDSGVYFCASSGRQGNTGELFFGEGSRLTVL.

V and J are TRBV5-1 and TRBJ2-1; tentative D call: TRBD1 (5 bases). The CDR3 is 17 amino acids. Germline lookup yields CDR1 SGHRS and CDR2 YFSETQ. V gave up 0 bases and J gave up 3 bases, with 16 bases separating them. This CDR3 is CASSLASTGRGYNEQFF. Here the CDR3 DNA reads TGCGCCAGCAGCTTGGCCTCTACAGGCCGTGGCTACAATGAGCAGTTCTTC.

The rearrangement links TRBV6-4 to TRBJ2-5, with TRBD2 matching over 11 bases. V lost 4 bases to trimming and J lost 1 base; unmatched junction nucleotides: 2. This CDR3 contains 15 residues. CDR1 and CDR2 from the germline V gene are MRHNA and SNTAGT. CDR3 coding DNA: TGTGCCAGCAGTGCCGGGACTAGCGGCCAAGAGACCCAGTACTTC. This gives the protein CASSAGTSGQETQYF.

Only one count was recorded for this clone. Its ends do not fully match the called genes, so a read error is possible. The chain joins TRBV7-7 to TRBJ2-7, with a possible D match to TRBD1 (6 bases). The CDR3 contains 13 residues. CDR1 and CDR2 (germline): SSHAT, FNYEAQ (reference sequence). Here the CDR3 DNA reads TGTGCTAGCAGCGCCCACAGGGACTACGAGCAGTACTTC. Translated, it gives CASSAHRDYEQYF.

The chain couples TRBV6-1 to TRBJ1-2; no reliable D call. The CDR3 runs 18 residues. CDR1 and CDR2 (germline): MNHNS, SASEGT. V lost 1 base and J 3 bases, leaving 21 bases between the germline ends. The CDR3 sequence is CASSEVVEGLGADYGYTF. Here the CDR3 DNA reads TGTGCCAGCAGTGAAGTTGTGGAGGGTCTTGGAGCGGACTATGGCTACACCTTC.

The chain is built from TRBV7-7 and TRBJ2-7, with 12 nucleotides matching TRBD1. CDR3 length: 15 residues. The junction had 2 bases not matched to a gene; V was cut back by 3 bases and J by 2 bases. The germline CDR1 and CDR2 sequences are SSHAT and FNYEAQ (reference sequence). The CDR3 loop is CASSLGQGATYEQYF. In DNA, the CDR3 is TGTGCCAGCAGCTTGGGACAGGGGGCCACCTACGAGCAGTACTTC.

CDR3 bases: TGTGCCAGCATGGCAGCCGGGCGACTAGCCACAAATTCACCCCTCCACTTT. Translated: CASMAAGRLATNSPLHF. This rearrangement joins TRBV27 to TRBJ1-6; no clear D gene. Germline V gene lookup returns CDR1 MNHEY and CDR2 SMNVEV (reference sequence). Trimming stripped 7 bases from V and 7 bases from J, with 23 bases between. The CDR3 totals 17 residues.

The chain has TRBV6-4 and TRBJ1-1; D gene unclear. Deletions cut 2 bases from V and 1 base from J, with 5 bases between. In germline, CDR1 is MRHNA, CDR2 SNTAGT. This CDR3 comprises 13 residues. DNA for the CDR3: TGTGCCAGCAGTGACGGAGAGAACACTGAAGCTTTCTTT. Translation: CASSDGENTEAFF.

The gene calls are TRBV5-4 and TRBJ2-1; 11 bases are shared with TRBD2. V lost 2 bases to trimming and J lost 7 bases; unmatched junction nucleotides: 5. In germline, CDR1 is SGHNT, CDR2 YYREEE (reference sequence). CDR3 length equals 15 residues. As DNA, the CDR3 is TGTGCCAGCAGCTTTGAGACTAGCGGGGTGAATGAGCAGTTCTTC. Its protein product is CASSFETSGVNEQFF.

The chain couples TRBV18 to TRBJ2-4; weak D call: TRBD1 (5 bases). Germline lookup yields CDR1 KGHSH and CDR2 LQKENI. This CDR3 has 13 residues. V was clipped by 6 bases and J by 5 bases, with 11 bases between them. The CDR3: CASSQGAENIQYF. CDR3 bases: TGTGCCAGCTCCCAAGGGGCGGAAAACATTCAGTACTTC.

V gene TRBV7-3 combines with J gene TRBJ1-2; the match to TRBD1 covers 10 bases. Germline V CDR1 and CDR2: SGHTA, FQGTGA. The CDR3 is 16 amino acids. The trim removed 5 bases at V and 6 bases at J, leaving 12 bases unmatched. The CDR3 loop is CASSPQTTGTGDGYTF. The CDR3 DNA reads TGTGCCAGCAGCCCGCAGACCACCGGGACAGGGGATGGCTACACCTTC.

The genes are TRBV2 and TRBJ2-7, with 9 bases lining up with TRBD1. Germline CDR1 and CDR2: SNHLY and FYNNEI. Germline trimming cut 5 bases from V and 6 bases from J; bases unmatched to any gene: 11. This CDR3 is 15 amino acids long. The CDR3 sequence is CASSPIGTGWREQYF. The CDR3, as DNA: TGTGCCAGCAGTCCAATCGGGACAGGGTGGCGCGAGCAGTACTTC.

This clone occurred a few times. The V and J genes are TRBV4-3 and TRBJ2-3; D uncertain. The germline V gene has CDR1 LGHNA and CDR2 YSLEER. The ends were cut back, 1 base at V and 2 bases at J, with 10 bases in the middle. This CDR3 spans 15 amino acids. The CDR3 sequence is CASSQGVGFTDTQYF. Written as DNA, the CDR3 is TGCGCCAGCAGCCAAGGGGTGGGCTTCACAGATACGCAGTATTTT.

The gene calls are TRBV19 and TRBJ2-7; the D gene is possibly TRBD1 (6 bases). Germline loops: CDR1 LNHDA, CDR2 SQIVND (reference sequence). The CDR3 is made up of 13 amino acids. V lost 11 bases, J lost 4 bases, and 18 bases lay in between. The CDR3: CASKGHGDYEQYF. CDR3 sequence (DNA): TGTGCCTCTAAGGGACACGGGGATTACGAGCAGTACTTC. The full variable domain, completed using reference TRBV19 and TRBJ2-7, is DGGITQSPKYLFRKEGQNVTLSCEQNLNHDAMYWYRQDPGQGLRLIYYSQIVNDFQKGDIAEGYSVSREKKESFPLTVTSAQKNPTAFYLCASKGHGDYEQYFGPGTRLTVT.

V gene TRBV9 combines with J gene TRBJ1-6, with D perhaps TRBD1 (5 bases). The CDR3 covers 19 residues. CDR1 is SGDLS and CDR2 is YYNGEE in the germline V gene. V was shortened by 2 bases and J by 0 bases, with 18 bases between the two germline ends. CDR3 nucleotides: TGTGCCAGCAGCGTTGAAGGCGTCAGGGCAAGCTCCTATAATTCACCCCTCCACTTT. Translation gives CASSVEGVRASSYNSPLHF.

This clone has only one observation. The genes are TRBV19 and TRBJ1-2; 10 nucleotides agree with TRBD1. Looked up from germline, CDR1 is LNHDA and CDR2 is SQIVND (reference sequence). Trimming cost V 1 base and J 4 bases; bases outside gene matches: 3. The CDR3 loop spans 15 amino acids. CDR3 coding DNA: TGTGCCAGTAGTATAGGGACAGGGGGTCCCTATGGCTACACCTTC. This codes for CASSIGTGGPYGYTF.

V and J are TRBV7-8 and TRBJ1-2; D gene unclear. Germline CDR1 and CDR2: SGHVS and FQNEAQ. Trimming took 1 base from V and 7 from J, leaving 13 bases between them. CDR3 size: 14 residues. CDR3 in DNA: TGTGCCAGCAGCTTAGATCGGGGAACCGCTGGCTACACCTTC. Protein: CASSLDRGTAGYTF.